Shown below are 4 T cell receptor beta chains from a single sample sequenced in a study of patients and donors after allogeneic stem cell transplantation. Each CDR3 protein is one row after TCRdb ran MiXCR on the RT-PCR reads. The table shows some 230,000 distinct CDR3 sequences, with 12% to 15% occurring only once. Input material: blood, either unsorted or a sorted T cell fraction (not recorded which). These receptors came from a human donor who was either an allogeneic HSCT recipient or a stem cell or donor lymphocyte infusion donor (not recorded which). It is not recorded whose cells these are; they may come from a transplant donor.

As DNA, the CDR3 is TGTGCCAGCAGCTTACATGGTTCGGGGACCCAGTACTTC. Translated: CASSLHGSGTQYF. The chain uses TRBV7-3 and TRBJ2-5, with D uncertain. The germline CDR1 and CDR2 sequences are SGHTA and FQGTGA. The CDR3 spans 13 residues. The germline V and J ends were trimmed by 2 bases and 7 bases, with 11 bases remaining between them. Based on the CDR3 plus reference TRBV7-3 and TRBJ2-5, the full variable domain is GAGVSQTPSNKVTEKGKYVELRCDPISGHTALYWYRQSLGQGPEFLIYFQGTGAADDSGLPNDRFFAVRPEGSVSTLKIQRTERGDSAVYLCASSLHGSGTQYFGPGTRLLVL.

This clonotype has more than one count but fewer than ten. The chain has TRBV29-1 and TRBJ1-1, with D possibly matching TRBD1 (5 bases). Germline-derived CDR1 and CDR2 are SQVTM and ANQGSEA. Trimming took 7 bases from V and 7 from J, leaving 16 bases between them. There are 12 residues in the CDR3. CDR3 protein: CSGIQGLGEAFF. The CDR3 DNA sequence: TGCAGCGGTATCCAGGGACTTGGTGAAGCTTTCTTT.

V usage is TRBV5-1 and J usage is TRBJ1-1; perhaps TRBD1 as D (5 bases). Germline CDR1 is SGHRS and CDR2 is YFSETQ. This CDR3 region has 13 residues. V lost 1 base and J lost 4, with 8 bases in between. The CDR3 protein is CASSLWGGTEAFF. DNA for the CDR3: TGCGCCAGCAGCTTGTGGGGGGGCACTGAAGCTTTCTTT.

This clonotype appeared many times. At one of its ends the junction is not consistent with the germline gene, which may arise from a read error. The chain links TRBV7-7 to TRBJ2-7; the D gene could be TRBD1 or TRBD2 (6 bases each). Germline values: CDR1 SSHAT, CDR2 FNYEAQ (reference sequence). The CDR3 has 13 residues. The CDR3 nucleotides read TGTGCTAGCAGCTTAGGGGGGAAAGGCGAGCAGTACTTC. Its protein product is CASSLGGKGEQYF.